Included here is one T cell receptor (beta chain) sequence, with context. The target of this receptor is not known. No much larger clonotype is one base removed from it; base qualities were not supplied. The library was produced with RT-PCR. The listed sequencing device is Illumina HiSeq 2500. Through fastp at Q25 and MiXCR, TCRdb rebuilt clones from the public reads, retaining in-frame beta chains. Identical CDR3 protein sequences are pooled into one entry, listed with their most common genes and DNA. The sample yields 610,000 or so distinct CDR3 sequences; 13% to 15% were counted once. The top ten clones comprise 11% of the sample. The germline V gene yields SGHRS for CDR1 and YFSETQ for CDR2. The CDR3 has 14 amino acids, counting the end cysteine and phenylalanine. The read is trimmed to its CDR3 DNA, 42 bases read in frame from base 1. Here V drops 0 bases and J drops 4 bases, and the junction holds 3 bases not matched to any gene.

The data were obtained in a study of response to subunit inactivated influenza vaccine (dated by TCRdb to 2017 to 2018). Broadly, across the study: The study used deep quantitative T cell receptor repertoire profiling to track responses to a trivalent subunit inactivated influenza vaccine.

Overall study results and their limits: According to the authors, only a limited number of new T cells may be recruited by each seasonal influenza vaccination.

Recombination connected TRBV5-1 to TRBJ2-5; TRBD2 matches 7 bases in the middle. Here the sequenced sample was PBMCs from blood, taken 11 to 12 days after vaccination. The clonotype comes from a middle-aged man who received an inactivated influenza vaccine. Donor details come from another sample of the same person, matched by shared clones. The CDR3 protein: CASSLGGSSETQYF. The DNA sequence follows: TGCGCCAGCAGCTTGGGCGGGAGTTCAGAGACCCAGTACTTC.